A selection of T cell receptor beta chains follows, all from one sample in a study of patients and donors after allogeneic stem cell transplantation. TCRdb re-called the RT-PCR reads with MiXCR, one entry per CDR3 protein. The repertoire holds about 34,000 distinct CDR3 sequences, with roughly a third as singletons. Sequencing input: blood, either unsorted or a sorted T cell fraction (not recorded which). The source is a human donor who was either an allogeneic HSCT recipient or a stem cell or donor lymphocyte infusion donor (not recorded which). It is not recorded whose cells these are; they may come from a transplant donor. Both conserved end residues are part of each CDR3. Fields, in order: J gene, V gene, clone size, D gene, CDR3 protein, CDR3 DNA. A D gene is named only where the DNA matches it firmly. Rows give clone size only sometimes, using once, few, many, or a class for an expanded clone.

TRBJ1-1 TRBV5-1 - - CASNRGNTEAFF TGCGCCAGCAATAGGGGGAACACTGAAGCTTTCTTT
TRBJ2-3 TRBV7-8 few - CASSGRDKDTQYF TGTGCCAGCAGCGGAAGGGACAAAGATACGCAGTATTTT
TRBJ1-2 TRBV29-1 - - CSVDQPFGYTF TGCAGCGTTGACCAACCCTTCGGCTACACCTTC
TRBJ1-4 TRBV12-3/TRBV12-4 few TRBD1 CASSVDRDRSQKYEKLFF TGTGCCAGCAGTGTCGACCGGGACAGGTCTCAGAAATACGAAAAACTGTTTTTT
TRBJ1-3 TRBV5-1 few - CASSQVSQSSGNTIYF TGCGCCAGCAGCCAGGTCAGCCAGAGCTCTGGAAACACCATATATTTT
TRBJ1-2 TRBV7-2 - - CASSLPPQMTPDGYTF TGTGCCAGCAGTTTGCCACCCCAGATGACCCCGGATGGCTACACCTTC
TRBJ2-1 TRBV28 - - CGLGLPHNEQFF TGTGGTTTGGGACTGCCTCACAATGAGCAGTTCTTC
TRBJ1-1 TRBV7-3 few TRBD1 CASSLDRDTEAFF TGTGCCAGCAGCCTGGACAGGGACACTGAAGCTTTCTTT
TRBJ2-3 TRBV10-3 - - CATTGSGTQYF TGTGCCACGACGGGAAGTGGTACGCAGTATTTT
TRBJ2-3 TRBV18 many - CASFPLTGESTDTQYF TGTGCCAGCTTTCCCTTAACGGGAGAAAGCACAGATACGCAGTATTTT
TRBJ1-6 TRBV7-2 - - CASSLGRSSYNSPLHF TGTGCCAGCAGCTTAGGGAGGAGCTCCTATAATTCACCCCTCCACTTT
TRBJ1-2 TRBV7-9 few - CASSFPDGYTF TGTGCCAGCAGCTTCCCGGATGGCTACACCTTC
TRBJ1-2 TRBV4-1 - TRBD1 CASSPQLTGGEYGYTF TGCGCCAGCAGCCCGCAACTGACAGGGGGAGAGTATGGCTACACCTTC
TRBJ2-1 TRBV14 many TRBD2 CASSPTSGHSIYNEQFF TGTGCCAGCAGCCCGACTAGCGGGCATTCCATATACAATGAGCAGTTCTTC
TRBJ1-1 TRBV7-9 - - CASSYTTQATTVEAFF TGTGCCAGCAGCTACACCACACAGGCGACCACTGTTGAAGCTTTCTTT
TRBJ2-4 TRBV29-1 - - CSVGPSLAKNIQYF TGCAGCGTTGGGCCGTCTCTAGCCAAAAACATTCAGTACTTC
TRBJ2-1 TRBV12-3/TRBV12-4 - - CAVGGNEQFF TGTGCCGTGGGTGGGAATGAGCAGTTCTTC
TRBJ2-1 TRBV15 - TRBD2 CATSRDTSGGSRFF TGTGCCACCAGCAGAGATACTAGCGGGGGAAGTCGGTTCTTC
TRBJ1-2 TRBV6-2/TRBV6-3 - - CASSPEGLYGYTF TGTGCCAGCAGCCCTGAGGGGTTGTATGGCTACACCTTC
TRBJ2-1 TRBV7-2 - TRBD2 CASSLVPPGSGSYNEQFF TGTGCCAGCAGCTTAGTACCCCCAGGTAGCGGGAGTTACAATGAGCAGTTCTTC
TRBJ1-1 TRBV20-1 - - CSATAREVNTEAFF TGCAGTGCTACCGCCAGGGAAGTGAACACTGAAGCTTTCTTT
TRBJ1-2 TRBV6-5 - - CASTDGTSYGYTF TGTGCCAGCACCGACGGGACTTCTTATGGCTACACCTTC
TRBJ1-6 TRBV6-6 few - CASSYGPADNSPLHF TGTGCCAGCAGTTACGGTCCAGCGGATAATTCACCCCTCCACTTT
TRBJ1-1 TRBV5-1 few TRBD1 CASSLSQGANTEAFF TGCGCCAGCAGCTTGTCTCAGGGGGCTAACACTGAAGCTTTCTTT
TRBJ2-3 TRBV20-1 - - CSAGRSTDTQYF TGCAGTGCTGGGCGCAGCACAGATACGCAGTATTTT
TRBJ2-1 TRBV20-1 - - CSARERSRGYNEQFF TGCAGTGCTAGAGAGAGGTCGCGGGGATACAATGAGCAGTTCTTC
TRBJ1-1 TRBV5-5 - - CASSLEAYVKDFF TGTGCCAGCAGCTTGGAGGCGTATGTGAAGGATTTCTTT